This passage covers 20 T cell receptor beta chains from one sample sequenced in a study of T cell clones after liver transplantation. Profiling relied on immunoSEQ multiplex PCR, and the TCRdb table lists in-frame clones only, not all of them. There are 20,000 to 25,000 clones in the sample; 85% to 95% occur only once, and roughly 25% lies in the top ten. The sample was CD8+ T cells from blood, taken roughly 25 months after liver transplant. The source of these receptors is a human patient who received a liver transplant. Certain T cells may be donor cells from the graft.

This chain connects TRBV4-2 to TRBJ2-1; 10 bases match TRBD2. CDR3 length: 15 amino acids. Trimming took 0 bases from V and 6 from J; bases not matched to a gene: 2. Germline V gene sequence: CDR1 LGHNA, CDR2 YNFKEQ. The CDR3 is CASSQEWTSGNEQFF. DNA of the CDR3: TGTGCCAGCAGCCAAGAGTGGACTAGCGGCAATGAGCAGTTCTTC.

The sample holds one count of this clone. The chain is built from TRBV10-3 and TRBJ2-5; D is ambiguous. Between the trimmed V and J ends, which lost 6 bases and 2 bases, there was a span of 13 bases. This CDR3 has 14 residues. In germline, CDR1 is ENHRY, CDR2 SYGVKD. The CDR3 is CAISYPDGQETQYF. CDR3 DNA sequence: TGTGCCATCAGCTACCCTGACGGGCAAGAGACCCAGTACTTC.

The rearrangement joins TRBV13 to TRBJ2-5, with D uncertain. This CDR3 has 12 amino acids. Germline CDR1 PRHDT, CDR2 FYEKMQ (reference sequence). V was shortened by 4 bases and J by 2 bases, with 5 bases between the two germline ends. CDR3 sequence (DNA): TGTGCCAGCAGCTCCGTTCAAGAGACCCAGTACTTC. It translates to CASSSVQETQYF.

V is TRBV7-9 and J is TRBJ2-3; D is undetermined. The V gene lost 5 bases and the J gene lost 9 bases, with 12 bases spanning the gap. In germline, CDR1 is SEHNR, CDR2 FQNEAQ (reference sequence). The CDR3 is made up of 12 amino acids. CDR3 DNA sequence: TGTGCCAGCAGCCTCCAAGGCGACACGCAGTATTTT. It specifies CASSLQGDTQYF.

The chain combines TRBV5-6 with TRBJ2-7, with TRBD2 matching 7 bases. The germline V gene has CDR1 SGHDT and CDR2 YYEEEE. Unmatched junction bases numbered 5, after V lost 3 bases and J lost 5 bases. The CDR3 has 13 residues. The CDR3 sequence is CASSSREVNEQYF. The CDR3 DNA is TGTGCCAGCAGCTCCCGGGAGGTTAACGAGCAGTACTTC.

The rearrangement uses TRBV27 and TRBJ2-1; 8 nucleotides align to TRBD2. CDR1 is MNHEY and CDR2 is SMNVEV in the germline V gene (reference sequence). The CDR3 is made up of 16 amino acids. V lost 5 bases to trimming and J lost 3 bases; unmatched junction nucleotides: 9. CDR3 protein: CASSPSTSDLYNEQFF. CDR3 in DNA: TGTGCCAGCAGTCCCTCGACTAGCGACCTCTACAATGAGCAGTTCTTC.

J is TRBJ1-2 and V is TRBV9; D is unclear. This CDR3 region has 14 residues. The ends were cut back, 4 bases at V and 1 base at J, with 11 bases in the middle. In germline, CDR1 is SGDLS, CDR2 YYNGEE. This chain's CDR3 is CASSSGGSNYGYTF. CDR3 nucleotides: TGTGCCAGCAGCTCCGGTGGGAGTAACTATGGCTACACCTTC.

V is TRBV6-5 and J is TRBJ2-7, with TRBD2 identical over 9 bases. The V gene end was trimmed by 8 bases and the J gene end by 7 bases; junction bases not matched to a gene: 6. The CDR3 is 12 amino acids. In germline, CDR1 is MNHEY, CDR2 SVGAGI. CDR3 coding DNA: TGTGCCAGCCATTCGCTAGCGGGAGAGCAGTACTTC. It yields the protein CASHSLAGEQYF.

The J gene is TRBJ1-1, the V gene TRBV27; D unresolved. The germline V gene encodes CDR1 MNHEY and CDR2 SMNVEV (reference sequence). V lost 6 bases and J lost 4, with 6 bases in between. There are 11 residues in the CDR3. CDR3 amino acids: CASSYGTEAFF. The DNA of the CDR3 is TGTGCCAGCAGCTACGGCACTGAAGCTTTCTTT.

The V and J genes are TRBV5-1 and TRBJ2-5; D is possibly TRBD1 (5 bases). CDR3 length: 14 amino acids. The germline V gene has CDR1 SGHRS and CDR2 YFSETQ. V was pared by 4 bases and J by 0 bases, with 10 bases between. The CDR3 spells CASSVAGYQETQYF. The CDR3 coding sequence is TGCGCCAGCAGCGTCGCAGGGTACCAAGAGACCCAGTACTTC.

This chain uses TRBV11-2 with TRBJ2-5, with 8 nucleotides matching TRBD1. The germline gives CDR1 SGHAT, CDR2 FQNNGV. The CDR3 has 12 amino acids. J lost 4 bases, V lost 9 bases, and 4 bases had no gene match. CDR3 DNA: TGTGCCAGTGACGACAGGGGAGAGACCCAGTACTTC. This translates into CASDDRGETQYF.

The genes are TRBV7-9 and TRBJ2-7; D uncertain. The germline V and J ends were trimmed by 4 bases and 3 bases, with 4 bases remaining between them. Germline V gene sequence: CDR1 SEHNR, CDR2 FQNEAQ (reference sequence). CDR3 size: 11 residues. The chain's CDR3 is CASSSFYEQYF. In nucleotides, the CDR3 is TGTGCCAGCAGCTCGTTCTACGAGCAGTACTTC. The full variable domain, rest sourced from reference TRBV7-9 and TRBJ2-7, is DTGVSQNPRHKITKRGQNVTFRCDPISEHNRLYWYRQTLGQGPEFLTYFQNEAQLEKSRLLSDRFSAERPKGSFSTLEIQRTEQGDSAMYLCASSSFYEQYFGPGTRLTVT.

CDR3 sequence: CASSYVGDYGYTF. CDR3 nucleotide sequence: TGTGCCAGCAGTTACGTTGGGGACTATGGCTACACCTTC. The chain couples TRBV6-6 to TRBJ1-2; D is unclear. The V gene lost 2 bases and the J gene lost 3 bases, with 7 bases spanning the gap. CDR3 length: 13 residues. CDR1 and CDR2 from the germline V gene are MNHNY and SVGAGI (reference sequence).

The gene calls are TRBV27 and TRBJ1-5; D not resolved. Germline loops: CDR1 MNHEY, CDR2 SMNVEV (reference sequence). The CDR3 has 14 residues. The germline V and J ends were trimmed by 8 bases and 2 bases, with 13 bases remaining between them. The DNA of the CDR3 is TGTGCCAGCTCACCCCGAGAGCGCAATCAGCCCCAGCATTTT. Its translation is CASSPRERNQPQHF.

The genes are TRBV6-1 and TRBJ2-5; TRBD2 aligns across 7 bases. The CDR3 is 15 amino acids. The ends lost 0 bases at V and 5 bases at J; junction bases unmatched: 6. The germline V gene encodes CDR1 MNHNS and CDR2 SASEGT. Written as DNA, the CDR3 is TGTGCCAGCAGTGAAGCGGGGGGAGGGGAGGAGACCCAGTACTTC. Encoded protein: CASSEAGGGEETQYF.

The chain links TRBV27 to TRBJ2-7, with D possibly being TRBD1 or TRBD2 (5 bases each). CDR3 length equals 13 residues. Trimming removed 0 bases at V and 6 bases at J, with 9 bases between. Germline CDR1 MNHEY, CDR2 SMNVEV (reference sequence). CDR3 sequence: CASSLSSGGEQYF. CDR3 nucleotides: TGTGCCAGCAGTTTATCATCTGGGGGCGAGCAGTACTTC.

This chain links TRBV2 with TRBJ2-1, with 9 positions matching TRBD1. The CDR3 loop spans 15 amino acids. Germline CDR1 and CDR2: SNHLY and FYNNEI. V lost 10 bases and J lost 5; bases outside the gene matches: 12. The CDR3 reads CAITDRDRADNEQFF. The CDR3 DNA sequence: TGTGCCATCACCGATCGGGACAGGGCTGACAATGAGCAGTTCTTC.

V and J are TRBV30 and TRBJ2-3; D perhaps matches TRBD2 (6 bases). V lost 2 bases, J lost 0 bases, and 12 bases lay in between. This CDR3 is built from 15 residues. Germline assignment: CDR1 GTSNPN and CDR2 SVGIG (reference sequence). The CDR3 nucleotides are TGTGCCTGGAGTATCCACAGCGGGAGCACAGATACGCAGTATTTT. This gives the protein CAWSIHSGSTDTQYF.

J is TRBJ1-1 and V is TRBV28; D is uncertain. This CDR3 is 14 amino acids long. Germline CDR1 reads MDHEN; CDR2 reads SYDVKM. V dropped 1 base and J dropped 2 bases, with 8 bases sitting between them. CDR3 nucleotides: TGTGCCAGCAGTTTATTGGTCCTCAACACTGAAGCTTTCTTT. Translation gives CASSLLVLNTEAFF.

DNA of the CDR3: TGTGCCAGCAGCTTAGGGCGGGACAGAGACTATGGCTACACCTTC. Translating it yields CASSLGRDRDYGYTF. This chain joins TRBV13 and TRBJ1-2; 7 nucleotides line up with TRBD1. From germline, CDR1 is PRHDT and CDR2 FYEKMQ (reference sequence). This CDR3 comprises 15 residues. The J segment lost 3 bases and the V segment lost 0 bases, leaving 4 bases of the junction unmatched.